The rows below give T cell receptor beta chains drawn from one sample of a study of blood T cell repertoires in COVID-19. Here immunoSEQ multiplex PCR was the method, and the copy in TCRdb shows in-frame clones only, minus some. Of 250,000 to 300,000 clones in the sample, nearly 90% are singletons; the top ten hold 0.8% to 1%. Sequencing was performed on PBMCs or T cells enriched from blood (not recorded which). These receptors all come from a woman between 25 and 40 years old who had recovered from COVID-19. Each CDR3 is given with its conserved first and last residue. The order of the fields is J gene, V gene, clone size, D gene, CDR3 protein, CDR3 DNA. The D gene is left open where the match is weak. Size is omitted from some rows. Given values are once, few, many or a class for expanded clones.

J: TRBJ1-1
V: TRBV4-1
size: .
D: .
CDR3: CASSQVAGNTEAFF
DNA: TGCGCCAGCAGCCAAGTGGCAGGGAACACTGAAGCTTTCTTT

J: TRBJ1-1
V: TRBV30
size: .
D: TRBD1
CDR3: CAWSITGGDTEAFF
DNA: TGTGCCTGGAGTATTACAGGGGGGGACACTGAAGCTTTCTTT

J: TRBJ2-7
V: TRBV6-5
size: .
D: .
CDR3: CASSAGGRGTYEQYF
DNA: TGTGCCAGCAGCGCGGGCGGCAGGGGAACCTACGAGCAGTACTTC

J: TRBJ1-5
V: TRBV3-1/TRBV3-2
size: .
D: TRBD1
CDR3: CASSQGTGLKPQHF
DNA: TGTGCCAGCAGCCAAGGGACAGGGCTAAAGCCCCAGCATTTT

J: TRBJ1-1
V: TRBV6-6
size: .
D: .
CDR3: CASSYELDMAAFF
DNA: TGTGCCAGCAGTTACGAACTAGATATGGCGGCTTTCTTT

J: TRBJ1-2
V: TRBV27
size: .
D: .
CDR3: CASSFAGTTNYGYTF
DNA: TGTGCCAGCAGTTTCGCGGGTACAACTAACTATGGCTACACCTTC

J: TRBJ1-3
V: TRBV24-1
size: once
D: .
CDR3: CATSESTGRGNTIYF
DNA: TGTGCCACCAGTGAGAGTACAGGGCGCGGAAACACCATATATTTT

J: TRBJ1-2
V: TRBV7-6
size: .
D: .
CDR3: CASSFDSYYGYTF
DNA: TGTGCCAGCAGCTTCGACAGTTACTATGGCTACACCTTC

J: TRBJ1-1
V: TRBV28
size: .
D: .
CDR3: CASSYSIYGNTEAFF
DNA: TGTGCCAGCAGTTATTCGATCTACGGGAACACTGAAGCTTTCTTT

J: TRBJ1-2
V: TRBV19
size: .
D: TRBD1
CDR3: CASSWNSAGQGRNGYTF
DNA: TGTGCCAGTAGCTGGAATTCAGCGGGACAGGGTAGGAATGGCTACACCTTC

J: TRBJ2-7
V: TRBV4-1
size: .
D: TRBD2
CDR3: CASSQALAGRTYEQYF
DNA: TGCGCCAGCAGCCAAGCCCTAGCGGGTAGGACCTACGAGCAGTACTTC

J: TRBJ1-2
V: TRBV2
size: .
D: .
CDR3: CASSESIAHYGYTF
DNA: TGTGCCAGCAGTGAAAGTATAGCCCACTATGGCTACACCTTC

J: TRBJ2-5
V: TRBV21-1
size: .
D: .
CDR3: CASSKDRGKETQYF
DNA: TGTGCCAGCAGCAAGGACAGGGGAAAAGAGACCCAGTACTTC